These 19 T cell receptor beta chains share one sample of origin, sequenced in a study of response to subunit inactivated influenza vaccine listed by TCRdb under 2018. Library generation was performed with RT-PCR. Instrument on record: Illumina HiSeq 2500. TCRdb redid the processing of the public reads, applying fastp at Q25 and MiXCR, and retained in-frame beta chains. Duplicate CDR3 protein sequences are folded into a single record with the most common DNA and genes. Present in this sample are 710,000 or so distinct CDR3 sequences, 15% to 19% of which were seen just once. The ten largest clones represent around a tenth of the sample. The sequenced sample was PBMCs from blood, obtained 11 to 12 days after vaccination. These receptors were obtained from a man in his fifties who received an inactivated influenza vaccine. Donor details come from another sample of the same person, matched by shared clones.

The chain has TRBV9 and TRBJ2-1; 7 bases align to TRBD2. The CDR3 covers 15 residues. V was pared by 8 bases and J by 7 bases, with 15 bases of the junction left unmatched. Germline values: CDR1 SGDLS, CDR2 YYNGEE. CDR3 sequence (DNA): TGTGCCAGACGGTGTACTACGGGGCGGGGGAATGAGCAGTTCTTC. Its translation is CARRCTTGRGNEQFF.

This clonotype showed up just a few times. The chain has TRBV28 and TRBJ2-7; D tentatively reads TRBD1 or TRBD2 (5 bases each). This CDR3 is 11 amino acids long. V was trimmed by 2 bases and J by 9 bases, leaving 8 bases between them. From germline, CDR1 is MDHEN and CDR2 SYDVKM. The CDR3 loop is CASSLLGPQYF. As DNA, the CDR3 is TGTGCCAGCAGTTTACTGGGACCGCAGTACTTC.

This clonotype was seen more than once but under ten times. The chain recombines TRBV28 with TRBJ1-1; maybe TRBD1 (5 bases). Trimming left V 5 bases short and J 4 bases short, with 14 bases between. The CDR3 totals 14 residues. From germline, CDR1 is MDHEN and CDR2 SYDVKM. The CDR3 DNA is TGTGCCAGCAGTGTCTTCCAGGGATCCACTGAAGCTTTCTTT. It yields the protein CASSVFQGSTEAFF. The entire variable domain, with the rest obtained from reference TRBV28 and TRBJ1-1, is as follows: DVKVTQSSRYLVKRTGEKVFLECVQDMDHENMFWYRQDPGLGLRLIYFSYDVKMKEKGDIPEGYSVSREKKERFSLILESASTNQTSMYLCASSVFQGSTEAFFGQGTRLTVV.

The chain couples TRBV7-2 to TRBJ2-7; 7 bases match TRBD2. Germline trimming cut 5 bases from V and 7 bases from J; bases unmatched to any gene: 11. The germline V gene encodes CDR1 SGHTA and CDR2 FQGNSA. CDR3 length: 14 amino acids. The CDR3 nucleotides are TGTGCCAGCAGCAGAGCGGGGATAAGGGGAGAGCAGTACTTC. The encoded protein is CASSRAGIRGEQYF.

This clonotype was observed a few times. The V and J genes are TRBV19 and TRBJ2-7, with 8 bases identical to TRBD1. Trimming cost V 3 bases and J 3 bases; bases outside gene matches: 4. From germline, CDR1 is LNHDA and CDR2 SQIVND (reference sequence). The CDR3 consists of 14 residues. The CDR3 DNA follows: TGTGCCAGTAGTATTTCAGGGGGCTACTACGAGCAGTACTTC. Translated: CASSISGGYYEQYF. Full variable domain (missing parts from reference TRBV19 and TRBJ2-7): DGGITQSPKYLFRKEGQNVTLSCEQNLNHDAMYWYRQDPGQGLRLIYYSQIVNDFQKGDIAEGYSVSREKKESFPLTVTSAQKNPTAFYLCASSISGGYYEQYFGPGTRLTVT.

Only a few counts were recorded for this clonotype. The rearrangement links TRBV7-8 to TRBJ1-5; D unclear. Trimming left V 1 base short and J 7 bases short, with 11 bases between. This CDR3 has 14 residues. CDR1 and CDR2 (germline): SGHVS, FQNEAQ. The CDR3 region has the DNA TGTGCCAGCAGCTTAGGTAGGCGTCTACAGCCCCAGCATTTT. Translation: CASSLGRRLQPQHF.

This clonotype was found a few times. CDR3 sequence reads: CSARGAGRNTEAFF. DNA of the CDR3: TGCAGTGCTAGGGGGGCAGGACGGAACACTGAAGCTTTCTTT. This sequence joins TRBV20-1 and TRBJ1-1; possible D gene TRBD1, 6 bases. Germline V gene lookup returns CDR1 DFQATT and CDR2 SNEGSKA (reference sequence). CDR3 size: 14 residues. V was cut by 3 bases and J by 1 base, with 12 bases left in between.

In its sample, this clonotype was seen a few times. This chain links TRBV6-5 with TRBJ2-1; unclear D gene. The CDR3 is 17 amino acids. V was clipped by 2 bases and J by 0 bases, with 14 bases between them. Germline CDR1 MNHEY, CDR2 SVGAGI. DNA of the CDR3: TGTGCCAGCAGTTACCTCCAGGTGGAGAGCTCCTACAATGAGCAGTTCTTC. Translated, it gives CASSYLQVESSYNEQFF.

This clonotype occurred many times. The V call is TRBV6-6, the J call TRBJ2-7; tentatively, D is TRBD2 (5 bases). The V end lost 6 bases, the J end lost 2 bases, and 14 bases lay between the germline ends. This CDR3 comprises 14 residues. Germline V gene lookup returns CDR1 MNHNY and CDR2 SVGAGI (reference sequence). CDR3 protein: CASSLTEGPYEQYF. The CDR3 nucleotides are TGTGCCAGCAGCCTAACAGAGGGCCCCTACGAGCAGTACTTC.

The V call is TRBV4-1, the J call TRBJ2-2; TRBD1 matches 9 bases. This CDR3 comprises 16 residues. The germline gives CDR1 MGHRA, CDR2 YSYEKL. V was clipped by 3 bases and J by 5 bases; unmatched bases: 7. The CDR3: CASSHIQGAQTGELFF. The CDR3 region has the DNA TGCGCCAGCAGCCACATACAGGGGGCGCAAACCGGGGAGCTGTTTTTT.

The chain couples TRBV5-1 to TRBJ2-7, with 12 bases identical to TRBD2. Germline trimming cut 2 bases from V and 3 bases from J; bases unmatched to any gene: 9. Germline V lookup: CDR1 SGHRS, CDR2 YFSETQ. The CDR3 covers 17 residues. CDR3 nucleotides: TGCGCCAGCAGCTTAAGCACTAGCGGGAGGATTAGCTACGAGCAGTACTTC. Translation gives CASSLSTSGRISYEQYF.

The V and J genes are TRBV10-3 and TRBJ2-5, with no clear D. Germline loops: CDR1 ENHRY, CDR2 SYGVKD. V was shortened by 4 bases and J by 2 bases, with 8 bases between the two germline ends. The CDR3 extends over 13 amino acids. Here the CDR3 reads CAISAELQETQYF. For the CDR3, the DNA is TGTGCCATCAGTGCTGAACTGCAAGAGACCCAGTACTTC.

There are a few counts of this clonotype. The J gene is TRBJ2-7, the V gene TRBV20-1; possibly TRBD2 for D (6 bases). The germline CDR1 and CDR2 sequences are DFQATT and SNEGSKA (reference sequence). The V and J ends lost 1 base and 3 bases respectively, with 10 bases between them. This CDR3 contains 13 residues. The CDR3 reads CSARGGGDYEQYF. The CDR3 region has the DNA TGCAGTGCTAGAGGCGGAGGGGACTACGAGCAGTACTTC.

The chain recombines TRBV25-1 with TRBJ2-1; 10 nucleotides line up with TRBD2. CDR3 length: 16 amino acids. Losses at the gene ends were 6 bases for V and 7 bases for J; bases not matched to a gene: 12. Germline CDR1 and CDR2: MGHDK and SYGVNS. The CDR3 loop is CASSHPLAGVRNEQFF. DNA for the CDR3: TGTGCCAGCAGCCACCCTCTAGCGGGAGTTAGGAATGAGCAGTTCTTC.

The chain recombines TRBV20-1 with TRBJ2-7; D is tentatively TRBD1 or TRBD2 (7 bases each). The CDR3 runs 14 residues. V was pared by 5 bases and J by 5 bases, with 19 bases between. Germline-derived CDR1 and CDR2 are DFQATT and SNEGSKA (reference sequence). The CDR3 bases are TGCAGTGCTTACCTCGGACTAGGGGGCGACGAGCAGTACTTC. It specifies CSAYLGLGGDEQYF.

V usage is TRBV14 and J usage is TRBJ1-1; D unresolved. V was shortened by 4 bases and J by 1 base, with 10 bases between the two germline ends. Germline V CDR1 and CDR2: SGHDN, FVKESK. This CDR3 has 14 residues. The CDR3 loop is CASSRTHGNTEAFF. The CDR3 DNA reads TGTGCCAGCAGCCGCACACATGGGAACACTGAAGCTTTCTTT.

The V call is TRBV5-4, the J call TRBJ2-7; 11 nucleotides match TRBD2. Germline V gene sequence: CDR1 SGHNT, CDR2 YYREEE (reference sequence). J lost 3 bases, V lost 3 bases, and 20 bases had no gene match. The CDR3 sequence is 20 residues long. This chain's CDR3 is CASSWTQVVQTSGIIYEQYF. CDR3 sequence (DNA): TGTGCCAGCAGCTGGACTCAGGTAGTTCAGACTAGCGGGATTATCTACGAGCAGTACTTC.

The sample holds a few counts of this clonotype. V and J are TRBV5-1 and TRBJ2-7; D is possibly TRBD1 (6 bases). CDR1 SGHRS and CDR2 YFSETQ come from the germline V gene. V lost 2 bases and J 1 base, leaving 16 bases between the germline ends. The length of the CDR3 is 16 residues. The CDR3 protein is CASSLVTGTTSYEQYF. CDR3 bases: TGCGCCAGCAGCTTAGTAACCGGGACAACATCCTACGAGCAGTACTTC.

This clonotype has a handful of counts. The CDR3 sequence: CSEAALAKNIQYF. CDR3 DNA: TGCAGTGAGGCAGCCTTAGCCAAAAACATTCAGTACTTC. The rearrangement joins TRBV20-1 to TRBJ2-4; D gene unclear. The germline V gene encodes CDR1 DFQATT and CDR2 SNEGSKA (reference sequence). The germline V and J ends were trimmed by 7 bases and 0 bases, with 10 bases remaining between them. The CDR3 covers 13 residues.